One and the same sample provided the 25 T cell receptor beta chains below, sequenced in a study of molecular identifiers for immune sequencing clone quantification. TCRdb called the PCR reads again in MiXCR, with one record for every CDR3 protein. The table lists tens of thousands of distinct CDR3 sequences, 19% of them singletons. The specimen sequenced was naive CD8+ T cells from blood, with Jurkat cell RNA spiked in. Described subset: FACS-sorted CD8+CD4-CCR7+CD45RA+ naive T cells. These receptors originate from a human donor in good health. Some libraries in this study had Jurkat cell RNA spiked in.

This clonotype was detected ten times or more. The chain joins TRBV6-5 to TRBJ1-3, with D perhaps TRBD1 (6 bases). The CDR3 totals 15 residues. Germline V gene sequence: CDR1 MNHEY, CDR2 SVGAGI. V lost 0 bases to trimming and J lost 3 bases, with 9 bases between them. CDR3 DNA sequence: TGTGCCAGCAGTTACTCAACAGGGCTTGGAAACACCATATATTTT. This codes for CASSYSTGLGNTIYF.

This clonotype was detected a few times. This may be a read error: a much more frequent sequence differs by one nucleotide. V gene TRBV13 combines with J gene TRBJ1-1; D is uncertain. The CDR3 consists of 13 residues. Germline V lookup: CDR1 PRHDT, CDR2 FYEKMQ (reference sequence). The CDR3: CASSLGTDTGAFF. The DNA of the CDR3 is TGTGCCAGCAGCTTAGGCACAGACACTGGAGCTTTCTTT.

This clonotype has a count of ten or more. The J gene is TRBJ2-3, the V gene TRBV19, with 13 bases that match TRBD2. V lost 5 bases to trimming and J lost 4 bases; unmatched junction nucleotides: 15. CDR3 size: 19 residues. Germline V gene data show CDR1 as LNHDA and CDR2 as SQIVND (reference sequence). This CDR3 reads CASSWGLAGSWDGADTQYF. The DNA of the CDR3 is TGTGCCAGTAGTTGGGGACTAGCGGGATCCTGGGATGGGGCAGATACGCAGTATTTT.

This clonotype was seen at least ten times. This chain uses TRBV4-3 with TRBJ2-1; unclear D gene. Trimming cost V 1 base and J 6 bases, with 4 bases left between them. In germline, CDR1 is LGHNA, CDR2 YSLEER. The CDR3 covers 12 residues. CDR3 in DNA: TGCGCCAGCAGCCAAGGTTTCAATGAGCAGTTCTTC. This translates into CASSQGFNEQFF.

This clonotype was counted many times. V gene TRBV29-1 combines with J gene TRBJ1-4; 7 bases match TRBD1. Looked up from germline, CDR1 is SQVTM and CDR2 is ANQGSEA. With V trimmed by 4 bases and J by 5 bases, 7 bases remained unmatched. The CDR3 sequence is 14 residues long. DNA of the CDR3: TGCAGCGTTGTAAACAGGGGAACCAATGAAAAACTGTTTTTT. This encodes CSVVNRGTNEKLFF.

This clonotype was counted a few times. The CDR3 region is CASSLTHYDNEQFF. CDR3 sequence (DNA): TGTGCCAGCAGCTTAACACACTACGACAATGAGCAGTTCTTC. The V gene is TRBV7-6, the J gene TRBJ2-1, with D unclear. V shed 2 bases and J shed 5 bases, with 10 bases lying between them. The CDR3 contains 14 residues. Germline V lookup: CDR1 SGHVS, CDR2 FNYEAQ.

This clonotype was observed at least ten times. The J gene is TRBJ1-1, the V gene TRBV7-6; D is undetermined. Trimming took off 2 bases at V and 8 bases at J, with 12 bases between the two ends. This CDR3 is 13 amino acids long. Germline CDR1 reads SGHVS; CDR2 reads FNYEAQ. The CDR3 coding sequence is TGTGCCAGCAGCTTAAAAAAGGGTAGGGAAGCTTTCTTT. As protein: CASSLKKGREAFF.

As regards this clonotype: A read error may be the cause here, since a much bigger clone is one base away. The chain recombines TRBV2 with TRBJ2-1; D remains unclear. Germline V gene sequence: CDR1 SNHLY, CDR2 FYNNEI. V lost 8 bases and J 12 bases, leaving 14 bases between the germline ends. The CDR3 is 11 amino acids. CDR3 DNA: TGTGCCAGCCTTTTTGGGGTTGGGCAGTTCTTC. Its translation: CASLFGVGQFF.

This clonotype was observed many times. The chain combines TRBV7-9 with TRBJ2-3; D is uncertain. The CDR3 length is 10 residues. Germline CDR1 SEHNR, CDR2 FQNEAQ (reference sequence). V shed 6 bases and J shed 6 bases, with 4 bases lying between them. CDR3 sequence reads: CASSWDTQYF. Written as DNA, the CDR3 is TGTGCCAGCAGTTGGGATACGCAGTATTTT. Full variable domain (rest looked up from reference TRBV7-9 and TRBJ2-3): DTGVSQNPRHKITKRGQNVTFRCDPISEHNRLYWYRQTLGQGPEFLTYFQNEAQLEKSRLLSDRFSAERPKGSFSTLEIQRTEQGDSAMYLCASSWDTQYFGPGTRLTVL.

Many counts were recorded for this clonotype. The genes are TRBV6-2 or TRBV6-3 and TRBJ2-3; 9 positions agree with TRBD2. Germline CDR1 reads MNHEY; CDR2 reads SVGEGT. The CDR3 runs 19 residues. The V segment lost 6 bases and the J segment 2 bases; nucleotides outside the gene matches: 18. The CDR3 DNA sequence: TGTGCCAGCAGCCTAGTGCCAACGCCACTAGCGGGCTTCACAGATACGCAGTATTTT. It codes for CASSLVPTPLAGFTDTQYF.

Many counts were recorded for this clonotype. The chain is built from TRBV6-5 and TRBJ2-5; no reliable D call. V was trimmed by 4 bases and J by 2 bases, leaving 11 bases between them. In germline, CDR1 is MNHEY, CDR2 SVGAGI. The CDR3 has 14 amino acids. The CDR3 sequence: CASSSSLRQETQYF. The CDR3 coding sequence is TGTGCCAGCAGTTCCTCTCTTAGACAAGAGACCCAGTACTTC.

The chain recombines TRBV6-5 with TRBJ1-1; 7 nucleotides match TRBD1. CDR3 length equals 16 residues. Per the germline V gene, CDR1 is MNHEY and CDR2 is SVGAGI. V was clipped by 6 bases and J by 2 bases; unmatched bases: 12. The CDR3 is CASRNLVGQINTEAFF. Written as DNA, the CDR3 is TGTGCCAGCAGAAACCTGGTGGGACAGATAAACACTGAAGCTTTCTTT.

The count of this clonotype is one. One base away lies a much larger clone, so this may be a sequencing read error. The J gene is TRBJ1-1, the V gene TRBV4-1; D is possibly TRBD1 (5 bases). This CDR3 comprises 16 residues. V lost 4 bases to trimming and J lost 2 bases, with 17 bases between them. CDR1 MGHRA and CDR2 YSYEKL come from the germline V gene. The CDR3 region has the DNA TGCGCCAGCAGCCGGGACGCAGGGATCGTAAACACTGAAGCTTTCTTT. As protein: CASSRDAGIVNTEAFF.

This sequence joins TRBV7-9 and TRBJ2-1; the D gene could be TRBD1 or TRBD2 (5 bases each). The V end lost 11 bases, the J end lost 5 bases, and 16 bases lay between the germline ends. This CDR3 has 13 residues. Germline V lookup: CDR1 SEHNR, CDR2 FQNEAQ (reference sequence). The CDR3 region has the DNA TGTGCCTCTGAGGGGAGAAAGGACAATGAGCAGTTCTTC. As protein: CASEGRKDNEQFF.

This clonotype has a count of ten or more. J is TRBJ2-5 and V is TRBV5-6; the match to TRBD2 covers 7 bases. The CDR3 loop spans 14 amino acids. The germline V gene has CDR1 SGHDT and CDR2 YYEEEE. Trimming cost V 1 base and J 3 bases; bases outside gene matches: 3. Here the CDR3 reads CASSLSLAEETQYF. CDR3 DNA: TGTGCCAGCAGCTTGTCGCTAGCGGAAGAGACCCAGTACTTC.

Points on this clonotype: A read error may be the cause here, since a much bigger clone is one base away. The chain combines TRBV7-9 with TRBJ2-3; D call uncertain. CDR1 is SEHNR and CDR2 is FQNEAQ in the germline V gene (reference sequence). V lost 4 bases and J lost 14, with 19 bases in between. This CDR3 has 13 amino acids. The CDR3: CASSSGRPPALYF. CDR3 nucleotide sequence: TGTGCCAGCAGCTCGGGTAGGCCACCAGCGCTGTATTTT.

This clonotype has ten or more counts. This sequence joins TRBV7-8 and TRBJ1-6, with TRBD1 matching over 7 bases. Germline loops: CDR1 SGHVS, CDR2 FQNEAQ. The J segment lost 4 bases and the V segment lost 1 base, leaving 4 bases of the junction unmatched. This CDR3 contains 16 residues. Here the CDR3 reads CASSLEDRTYNSPLHF. DNA of the CDR3: TGTGCCAGCAGCTTAGAGGACAGGACTTATAATTCACCCCTCCACTTT.

At least ten counts were recorded for this clonotype. V and J are TRBV28 and TRBJ2-7; weak D call: TRBD1 (5 bases). V lost 3 bases to trimming and J lost 3 bases, with 9 bases between them. Germline loops: CDR1 MDHEN, CDR2 SYDVKM. The CDR3 runs to 13 residues. For the CDR3, the DNA is TGTGCCAGCAGTTTTAGGGGAATCTACGAGCAGTACTTC. It codes for CASSFRGIYEQYF. Supplemented by reference TRBV28 and TRBJ2-7, the full variable domain reads DVKVTQSSRYLVKRTGEKVFLECVQDMDHENMFWYRQDPGLGLRLIYFSYDVKMKEKGDIPEGYSVSREKKERFSLILESASTNQTSMYLCASSFRGIYEQYFGPGTRLTVT.

The chain joins TRBV20-1 to TRBJ2-7, with TRBD1 as a possible D gene (5 bases). The CDR3 has 18 residues. CDR1 DFQATT and CDR2 SNEGSKA come from the germline V gene (reference sequence). The DNA of the CDR3 is TGCAATGAACAGATGGAAGGGGCCCTAATTTGTTCCGGGTGCGAGCAGTACTTC. Residues: CNEQMEGALICSGCEQYF.

For this clonotype: A much larger clone differs from this one at a single base, so this may be a read error. This chain connects TRBV7-9 to TRBJ2-7; the D gene is possibly TRBD1 (5 bases). V shed 5 bases and J shed 9 bases, with 20 bases lying between them. Germline lookup yields CDR1 SEHNR and CDR2 FQNEAQ (reference sequence). This CDR3 is built from 14 residues. CDR3 sequence (DNA): TGTGCCAGCAGCCCAAGCCAGGGTTTGGGTGGGCAGTACTTC. Protein: CASSPSQGLGGQYF. Looking up the rest from reference TRBV7-9 and TRBJ2-7 gives the full variable domain: DTGVSQNPRHKITKRGQNVTFRCDPISEHNRLYWYRQTLGQGPEFLTYFQNEAQLEKSRLLSDRFSAERPKGSFSTLEIQRTEQGDSAMYLCASSPSQGLGGQYFGPGTRLTVT.

Ten or more counts support this clonotype. The V gene is TRBV3-1, the J gene TRBJ2-7; D gene ambiguous. V dropped 0 bases and J dropped 3 bases, with 12 bases sitting between them. Germline CDR1 LGHDT, CDR2 YNNKEL (reference sequence). CDR3 length equals 15 residues. The DNA for the CDR3 is TGTGCCAGCAGCCAAGAAAGTAGAGGTTTCTACGAGCAGTACTTC. Encoded protein: CASSQESRGFYEQYF.

The table lists this clonotype with many counts. This chain links TRBV4-1 with TRBJ2-1; TRBD2 agrees at 10 bases. This CDR3 spans 16 amino acids. The junction had 2 bases not matched to a gene; V was cut back by 2 bases and J by 1 base. Germline assignment: CDR1 MGHRA and CDR2 YSYEKL. The CDR3 is CASSQTSGVSYNEQFF. Here the CDR3 DNA reads TGCGCCAGCAGCCAAACTAGCGGGGTATCCTACAATGAGCAGTTCTTC.

This clonotype has ten or more counts. J is TRBJ2-1 and V is TRBV20-1, with a possible D match to TRBD2 (5 bases). Germline V gives CDR1 DFQATT, CDR2 SNEGSKA (reference sequence). V gave up 0 bases and J gave up 4 bases, with 13 bases separating them. This CDR3 has 15 residues. As DNA, the CDR3 is TGCAGTGCTAGAGACCCGGGAATATCTTACAATGAGCAGTTCTTC. This codes for CSARDPGISYNEQFF.

This clonotype appeared a single time. J is TRBJ2-1 and V is TRBV24-1; 12 nucleotides line up with TRBD2. CDR3 length equals 16 residues. Trimming cost V 3 bases and J 4 bases; bases outside gene matches: 3. CDR1 and CDR2 from the germline V gene are KGHDR and SFDVKD. The CDR3 region has the DNA TGTGCCACCAGTGATAGGACTAGCGGGATTTACAATGAGCAGTTCTTC. Translating it yields CATSDRTSGIYNEQFF.

This clonotype was detected many times. The V gene is TRBV29-1, the J gene TRBJ2-3, with TRBD2 matching 13 bases. Germline V lookup: CDR1 SQVTM, CDR2 ANQGSEA. V gave up 6 bases and J gave up 4 bases; unmatched junction bases: 16. This CDR3 is 18 amino acids long. CDR3 sequence reads: CSVPDPGGTSGISDTQYF. The CDR3 bases are TGCAGCGTCCCCGATCCCGGGGGGACTAGCGGGATATCAGATACGCAGTATTTT.